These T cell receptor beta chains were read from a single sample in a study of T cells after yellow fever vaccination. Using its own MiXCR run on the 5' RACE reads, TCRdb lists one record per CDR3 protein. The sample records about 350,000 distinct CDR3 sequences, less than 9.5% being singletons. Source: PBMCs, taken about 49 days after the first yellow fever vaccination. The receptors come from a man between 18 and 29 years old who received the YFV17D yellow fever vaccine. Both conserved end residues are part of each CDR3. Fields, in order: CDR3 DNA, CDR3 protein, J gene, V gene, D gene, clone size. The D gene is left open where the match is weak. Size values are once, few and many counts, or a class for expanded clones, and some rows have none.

TGTGCCAGCAGCTTCAACGTAGCGACAGGGTTACTCAACGAGCAGTACTTC | CASSFNVATGLLNEQYF | TRBJ2-7 | TRBV7-2 | TRBD1 | few
TGTGCCAGTAGTATCGGCCGCAAAAACACCATATATTTT | CASSIGRKNTIYF | TRBJ1-3 | TRBV19 | - | -
TGTGCCAGCAGCCAAGTGGGGATTCGACAGGGTCAGGGAGAGACCCAGTACTTC | CASSQVGIRQGQGETQYF | TRBJ2-5 | TRBV11-1 | TRBD1 | -
TGTGCCAGCAGCTTAGCCAGCGCAGAGAGCAATCAGCCCCAGCATTTT | CASSLASAESNQPQHF | TRBJ1-5 | TRBV7-6 | - | few
TGTGCCAGCAGCTTATCCCGAGACTACCTATACAATGAGCAGTTCTTC | CASSLSRDYLYNEQFF | TRBJ2-1 | TRBV7-2 | - | few
TGTGCCAGTAGTATGCGCGGCTCCCTCATGAACACTGAAGCTTTCTTT | CASSMRGSLMNTEAFF | TRBJ1-1 | TRBV19 | - | few
TGCGCCAGCAGCTTACAGGGATCGGATCAGCCCCAGCATTTT | CASSLQGSDQPQHF | TRBJ1-5 | TRBV5-1 | - | -
TGTGCCAGCACTCAAAAGGCAGGCTGGAACACTGAAGCTTTCTTT | CASTQKAGWNTEAFF | TRBJ1-1 | TRBV14 | - | few
TGCAGCGCCACGGGAGGACAGGGATGGGAGACCCAGTACTTC | CSATGGQGWETQYF | TRBJ2-5 | TRBV29-1 | - | -
TGTGCCAGCAGCTTAGCTCCCTTGGGACGGACTCACTACAATGAGCAGTTCTTC | CASSLAPLGRTHYNEQFF | TRBJ2-1 | TRBV11-1 | - | -
TGTGCCAGCTCATCGGGTCAAGAGAACGAGCAGTACTTC | CASSSGQENEQYF | TRBJ2-7 | TRBV18 | - | -
TGCAGTGCTTGGTCGGGGGGCACAGATACGCAGTATTTT | CSAWSGGTDTQYF | TRBJ2-3 | TRBV20-1 | - | -
TGTGCCTGGATCCGGGACAACCTGAACACTGAAGCTTTCTTT | CAWIRDNLNTEAFF | TRBJ1-1 | TRBV30 | - | few
TGCAGTGCGGCCGGGACCTACCTCCAAGAGACCCAGTACTTC | CSAAGTYLQETQYF | TRBJ2-5 | TRBV20-1 | - | many
TGTGCCAGCAGTTTTTGGCAGGGCGGCAATGAGCAGTTCTTC | CASSFWQGGNEQFF | TRBJ2-1 | TRBV28 | - | many
TGCGCCAGCAGCCAAGGAGGACAGGGGTACGAGACCCAGTACTTC | CASSQGGQGYETQYF | TRBJ2-5 | TRBV5-1 | TRBD1 | few
TGTGCCAGCAGGGTCGCCGACAGGGGGCCGGCAATAGGGACTGAAGCTTTCTTT | CASRVADRGPAIGTEAFF | TRBJ1-1 | TRBV6-1 | TRBD1 | few
TGCAGTGCTTCCCAGGCCCGTCGGGAGACCCAGTACTTC | CSASQARRETQYF | TRBJ2-5 | TRBV20-1 | - | -
TGCGCCAGCAGCCAAGGGCGGGATCAGCCCCAGCATTTT | CASSQGRDQPQHF | TRBJ1-5 | TRBV4-3 | - | few
TGCGCCAGCCGGTCTAGCGGGGAGACCGGGGAGCTGTTTTTT | CASRSSGETGELFF | TRBJ2-2 | TRBV5-1 | TRBD2 | few
TGTGCCATCGGACCGGCCTTTATGCACACCATATATTTT | CAIGPAFMHTIYF | TRBJ1-3 | TRBV10-3 | - | many
TGCGCCAGCAGCTTCGGCGGGGGCGGCTCCTACGAGCAGTACTTC | CASSFGGGGSYEQYF | TRBJ2-7 | TRBV5-1 | - | few
TGTGCCAGCTCACCAGAAAGACAGGCGAACACCATATATTTT | CASSPERQANTIYF | TRBJ1-3 | TRBV18 | - | few
TGTGCCAGCAGTTACGGGGGGCCCCTCTCTGGAAACACCATATATTTT | CASSYGGPLSGNTIYF | TRBJ1-3 | TRBV6-5 | - | -
TGTGCCATCAGTGGTACTCATCCCGGGGAGCTGTTTTTT | CAISGTHPGELFF | TRBJ2-2 | TRBV10-3 | - | few
TGTGCCATCAGTGCAACGGGGGGCCGAAGCTCCTACGAGCAGTACTTC | CAISATGGRSSYEQYF | TRBJ2-7 | TRBV10-3 | - | -
TGTGCCTCACAGGGAGATAGCTACGAGCAGTACTTC | CASQGDSYEQYF | TRBJ2-7 | TRBV25-1 | - | many
TGTGCCAGCAGCTTGTCTTCTGCGAATGAGCAGTTCTTC | CASSLSSANEQFF | TRBJ2-1 | TRBV5-4 | - | few
TGTGCCAGCAGCTCGACAGGGTCTATGGAAGCTTTCTTT | CASSSTGSMEAFF | TRBJ1-1 | TRBV5-5 | TRBD1 | -
TGCGCCAGCAAACCCAGGGTTTTCTCGAATGAGCAGTTCTTC | CASKPRVFSNEQFF | TRBJ2-1 | TRBV5-1 | - | few